The next 2 T cell receptor beta chains were all read from a single sample in a study of blood T cell repertoires in COVID-19. Using immunoSEQ multiplex PCR, the repertoire was profiled, and TCRdb retains in-frame clones only, with some absent. The sample shows 250,000 to 350,000 clones, roughly 90% of them seen only once. What was sequenced was peripheral blood. All receptors come from a middle-aged woman who had recovered from COVID-19.

V gene TRBV28 combines with J gene TRBJ2-7; 11 bases map to TRBD2. Germline CDR1 is MDHEN and CDR2 is SYDVKM. This CDR3 is built from 18 residues. V shed 5 bases and J 2 bases; nucleotides not matched to a gene: 14. The CDR3 protein is CASSPLNLTSGRPYEQYF. The CDR3 DNA sequence: TGTGCCAGCAGTCCCCTAAACCTTACTAGCGGGAGACCCTACGAGCAGTACTTC.

The V and J genes are TRBV27 and TRBJ2-1; D ambiguous. This CDR3 contains 17 residues. Germline CDR1 is MNHEY and CDR2 is SMNVEV (reference sequence). With 2 bases removed from V and 2 bases from J, the gap between germline ends came to 16 bases. CDR3 DNA sequence: TGTGCCAGCAGTTTAGGAAGTTCGGGTGAGGCCTACAATGAGCAGTTCTTC. Translation gives CASSLGSSGEAYNEQFF.